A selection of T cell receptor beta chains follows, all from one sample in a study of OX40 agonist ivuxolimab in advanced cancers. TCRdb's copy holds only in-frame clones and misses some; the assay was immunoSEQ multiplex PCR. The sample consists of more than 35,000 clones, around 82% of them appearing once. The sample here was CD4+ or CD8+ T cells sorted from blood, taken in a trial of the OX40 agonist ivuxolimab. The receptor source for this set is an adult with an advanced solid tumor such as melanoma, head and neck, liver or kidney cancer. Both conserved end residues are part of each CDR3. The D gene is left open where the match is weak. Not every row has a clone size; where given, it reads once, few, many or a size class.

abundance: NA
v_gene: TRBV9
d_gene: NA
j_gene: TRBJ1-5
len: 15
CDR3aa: CASSVVPQSNQPQHF
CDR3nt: TGTGCCAGCAGCGTAGTACCCCAAAGCAATCAGCCCCAGCATTTT

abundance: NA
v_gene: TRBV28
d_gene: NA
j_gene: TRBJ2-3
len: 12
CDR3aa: CASSLRTDTQYF
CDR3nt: TGTGCCAGCAGTTTAAGGACAGATACGCAGTATTTT

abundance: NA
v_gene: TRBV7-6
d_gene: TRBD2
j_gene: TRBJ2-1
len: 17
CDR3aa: CASSPGLAESSYNEQFF
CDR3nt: TGTGCCAGCAGCCCCGGACTAGCGGAGAGCTCCTACAATGAGCAGTTCTTC

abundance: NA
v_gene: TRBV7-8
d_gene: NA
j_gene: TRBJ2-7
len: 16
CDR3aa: CASSSEAYEGAYEQYF
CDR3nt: TGTGCCAGCAGCTCCGAGGCGTATGAGGGTGCCTACGAGCAGTACTTC

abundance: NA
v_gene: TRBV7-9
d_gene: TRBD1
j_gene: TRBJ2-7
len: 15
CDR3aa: CASSLGQGMRIEQYF
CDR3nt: TGTGCCAGCAGCTTAGGACAGGGCATGAGGATCGAGCAGTACTTC

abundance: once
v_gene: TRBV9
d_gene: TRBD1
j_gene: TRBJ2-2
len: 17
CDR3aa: CASSVGPTGQGSGELFF
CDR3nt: TGTGCCAGCAGCGTAGGGCCTACGGGACAGGGGTCCGGGGAGCTGTTTTTT

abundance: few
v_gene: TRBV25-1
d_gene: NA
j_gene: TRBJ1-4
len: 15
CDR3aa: CASSEFGPEGEKLFF
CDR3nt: TGTGCCAGCAGTGAATTTGGACCGGAAGGGGAAAAACTGTTTTTT

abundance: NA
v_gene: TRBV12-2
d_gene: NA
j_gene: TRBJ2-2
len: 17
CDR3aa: CASRLGGGTTTTGELFF
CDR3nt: TGTGCAAGTCGCTTAGGGGGCGGGACTACGACCACCGGGGAGCTGTTTTTT

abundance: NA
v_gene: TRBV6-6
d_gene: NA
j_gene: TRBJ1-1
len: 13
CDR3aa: CASSYSSNTEAFF
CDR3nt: TGTGCCAGCAGTTACTCATCGAACACTGAAGCTTTCTTT

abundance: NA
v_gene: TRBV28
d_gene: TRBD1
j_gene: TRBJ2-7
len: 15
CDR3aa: CASSSTPDRANEQYF
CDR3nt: TGTGCCAGCAGTTCAACACCGGACAGGGCGAACGAGCAGTACTTC

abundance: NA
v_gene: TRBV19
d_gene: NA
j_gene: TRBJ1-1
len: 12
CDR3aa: CASRSPNTEAFF
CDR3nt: TGTGCCAGTAGAAGCCCGAACACTGAAGCTTTCTTT

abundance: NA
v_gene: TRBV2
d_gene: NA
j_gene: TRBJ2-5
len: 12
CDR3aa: CASSVWEETQYF
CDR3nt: TGTGCCAGCAGTGTGTGGGAAGAGACCCAGTACTTC

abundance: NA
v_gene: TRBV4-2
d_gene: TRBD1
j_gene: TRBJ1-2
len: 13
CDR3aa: CASSLTGEDGYTF
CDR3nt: TGTGCCAGCAGCCTTACAGGGGAGGACGGCTACACCTTC

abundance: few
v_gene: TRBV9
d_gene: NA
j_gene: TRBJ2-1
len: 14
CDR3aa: CASSVEASFGEQFF
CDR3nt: TGTGCCAGCAGCGTAGAGGCTAGCTTTGGTGAGCAGTTCTTC

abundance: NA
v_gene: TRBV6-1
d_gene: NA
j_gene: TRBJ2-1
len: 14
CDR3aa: CASREFNSYNEQFF
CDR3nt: TGTGCCAGCAGGGAATTTAACTCCTACAATGAGCAGTTCTTC

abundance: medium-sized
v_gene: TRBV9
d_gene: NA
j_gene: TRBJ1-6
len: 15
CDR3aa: CASSVGGQGSSPLHF
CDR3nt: TGTGCCAGCAGCGTAGGGGGTCAGGGTAGCTCACCCCTCCACTTT

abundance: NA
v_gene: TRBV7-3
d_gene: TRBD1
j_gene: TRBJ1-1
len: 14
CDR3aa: CASSSDTGDAEAFF
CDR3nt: TGTGCCAGCAGCTCTGACACAGGGGATGCTGAAGCTTTCTTT

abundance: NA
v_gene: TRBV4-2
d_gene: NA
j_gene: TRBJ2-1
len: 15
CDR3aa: CASSQDRYSYNEQFF
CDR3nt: TGTGCCAGCAGCCAAGATCGATACTCCTACAATGAGCAGTTCTTC

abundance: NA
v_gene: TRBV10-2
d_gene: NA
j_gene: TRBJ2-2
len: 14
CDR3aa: CASSESKFGGELFF
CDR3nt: TGCGCCAGCAGTGAGTCGAAATTTGGCGGGGAGCTGTTTTTT

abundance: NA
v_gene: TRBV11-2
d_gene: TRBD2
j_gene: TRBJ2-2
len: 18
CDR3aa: CASSLAEREGLWTGELFF
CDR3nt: TGTGCCAGCAGCTTAGCGGAGCGGGAGGGCTTATGGACCGGGGAGCTGTTTTTT

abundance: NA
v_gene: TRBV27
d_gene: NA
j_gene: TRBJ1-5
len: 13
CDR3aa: CASSSGLNQPQHF
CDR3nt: TGTGCCAGCAGTTCGGGGTTGAATCAGCCCCAGCATTTT

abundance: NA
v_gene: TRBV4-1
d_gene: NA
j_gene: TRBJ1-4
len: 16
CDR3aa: CASSQTNGGTNEKLFF
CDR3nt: TGCGCCAGCAGCCAGACTAACGGGGGAACTAATGAAAAACTGTTTTTT

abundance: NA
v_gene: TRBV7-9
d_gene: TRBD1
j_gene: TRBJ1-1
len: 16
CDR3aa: CASSLGQTEVNTEAFF
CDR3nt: TGTGCCAGCAGCTTGGGACAGACTGAGGTAAACACTGAAGCTTTCTTT

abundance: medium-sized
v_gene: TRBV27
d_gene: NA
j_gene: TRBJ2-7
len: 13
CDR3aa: CASSKIQGYEQYF
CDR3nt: TGTGCCAGCAGTAAAATTCAGGGCTACGAGCAGTACTTC

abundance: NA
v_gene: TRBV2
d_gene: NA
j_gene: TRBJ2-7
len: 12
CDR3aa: CATQEGAGEQYF
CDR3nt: TGTGCCACCCAGGAGGGGGCGGGCGAGCAGTACTTC

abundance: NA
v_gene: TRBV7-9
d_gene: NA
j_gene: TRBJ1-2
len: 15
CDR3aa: CASSLGDYLPYGYTF
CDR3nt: TGTGCCAGCAGCTTGGGGGACTACCTACCGTATGGCTACACCTTC

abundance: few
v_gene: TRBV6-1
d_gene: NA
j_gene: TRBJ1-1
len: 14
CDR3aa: CASSDRQEYTEAFF
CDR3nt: TGTGCCAGCAGTGATAGGCAAGAATACACTGAAGCTTTCTTT

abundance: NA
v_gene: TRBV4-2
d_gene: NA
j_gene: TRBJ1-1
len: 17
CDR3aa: CASSQDLLYNQNTEAFF
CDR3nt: TGTGCCAGCAGCCAAGATCTTCTGTACAACCAGAACACTGAAGCTTTCTTT

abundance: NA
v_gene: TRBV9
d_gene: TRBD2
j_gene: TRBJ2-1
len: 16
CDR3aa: CASSVGGGDPYNEQFF
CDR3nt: TGTGCCAGCAGCGTAGGGGGGGGAGATCCCTACAATGAGCAGTTCTTC

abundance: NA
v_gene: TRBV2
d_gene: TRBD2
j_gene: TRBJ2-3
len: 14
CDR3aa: CASSVAGSTDTQYF
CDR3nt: TGTGCCAGCAGTGTAGCGGGGTCCACAGATACGCAGTATTTT

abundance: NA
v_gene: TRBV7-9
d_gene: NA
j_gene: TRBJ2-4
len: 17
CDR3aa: CASSLGSLGRQGGIQYF
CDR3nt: TGTGCCAGCAGCTTAGGGAGTTTGGGGCGGCAGGGAGGCATTCAGTACTTC

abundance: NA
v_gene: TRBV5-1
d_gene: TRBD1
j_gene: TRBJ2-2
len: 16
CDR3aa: CASSPWTGASTGELFF
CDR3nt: TGCGCCAGCAGCCCCTGGACAGGGGCGAGCACCGGGGAGCTGTTTTTT

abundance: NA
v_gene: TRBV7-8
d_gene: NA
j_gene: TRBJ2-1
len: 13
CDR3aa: CASSKDWGNEQFF
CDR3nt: TGTGCCAGCAGCAAAGACTGGGGCAATGAGCAGTTCTTC

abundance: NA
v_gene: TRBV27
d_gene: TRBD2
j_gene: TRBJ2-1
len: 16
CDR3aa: CASSSSGSGSYNEQFF
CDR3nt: TGTGCCAGCAGTTCCTCGGGTAGCGGGAGTTACAATGAGCAGTTCTTC

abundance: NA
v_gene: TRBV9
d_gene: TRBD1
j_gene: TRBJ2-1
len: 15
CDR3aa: CASSTGQGVYNEQFF
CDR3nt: TGTGCCAGCAGCACCGGACAGGGGGTCTACAATGAGCAGTTCTTC

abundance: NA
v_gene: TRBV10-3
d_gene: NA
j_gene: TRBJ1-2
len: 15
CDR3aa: CAISEEVLTNYGYTF
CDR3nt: TGTGCCATCAGTGAAGAAGTCCTTACTAACTATGGCTACACCTTC

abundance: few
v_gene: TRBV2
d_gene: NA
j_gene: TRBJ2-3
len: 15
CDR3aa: CASGGGKSSTDTQYF
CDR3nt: TGTGCCAGTGGGGGCGGGAAGTCTAGCACAGATACGCAGTATTTT

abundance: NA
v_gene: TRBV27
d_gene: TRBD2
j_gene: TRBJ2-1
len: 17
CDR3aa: CASSLSPAGGPYGEQFF
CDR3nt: TGTGCCAGCAGTTTATCCCCAGCGGGGGGCCCCTACGGTGAGCAGTTCTTC

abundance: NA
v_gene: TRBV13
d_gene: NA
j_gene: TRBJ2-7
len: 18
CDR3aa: CASSLTGAGGGSSYEQYF
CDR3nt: TGTGCCAGCAGCTTAACAGGGGCAGGAGGGGGGAGCTCCTACGAGCAGTACTTC

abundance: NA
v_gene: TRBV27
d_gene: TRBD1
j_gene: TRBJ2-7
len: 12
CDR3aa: CASRGSGYEQYF
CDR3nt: TGTGCCTCCAGGGGGTCTGGCTACGAGCAGTACTTC

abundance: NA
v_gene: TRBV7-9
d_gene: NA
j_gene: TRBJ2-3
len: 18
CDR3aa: CASSLPSRGLGSTDTQYF
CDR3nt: TGTGCCAGCAGCTTACCTTCTCGGGGCCTAGGTAGCACAGATACGCAGTATTTT

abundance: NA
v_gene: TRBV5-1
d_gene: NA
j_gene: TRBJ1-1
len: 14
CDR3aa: CASSLLPMDTEAFF
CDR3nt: TGCGCCAGCAGCTTGCTCCCAATGGACACTGAAGCTTTCTTT

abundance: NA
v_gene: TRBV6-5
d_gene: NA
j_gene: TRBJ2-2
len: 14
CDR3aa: CASSYWPNTGELFF
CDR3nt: TGTGCCAGCAGTTATTGGCCAAACACCGGGGAGCTGTTTTTT

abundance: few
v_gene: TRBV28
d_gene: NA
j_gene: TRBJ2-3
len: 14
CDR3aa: CASTEGQPTDTQYF
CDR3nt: TGTGCCAGCACCGAAGGACAGCCCACAGATACGCAGTATTTT

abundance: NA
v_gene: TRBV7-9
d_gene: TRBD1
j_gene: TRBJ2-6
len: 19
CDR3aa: CASSPGTALTPSGANVLTF
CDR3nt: TGTGCCAGCAGCCCAGGGACAGCTCTTACCCCCTCTGGGGCCAACGTCCTGACTTTC

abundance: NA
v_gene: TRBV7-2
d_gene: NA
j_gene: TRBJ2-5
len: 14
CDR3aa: CARRAGKVLETQYF
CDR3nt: TGTGCCAGGCGAGCAGGCAAGGTATTAGAGACCCAGTACTTC

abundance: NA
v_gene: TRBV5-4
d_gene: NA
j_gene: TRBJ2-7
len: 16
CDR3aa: CASSGSSPSPTYEQYF
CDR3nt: TGTGCCAGCAGCGGTAGTAGCCCCTCTCCTACCTACGAGCAGTACTTC

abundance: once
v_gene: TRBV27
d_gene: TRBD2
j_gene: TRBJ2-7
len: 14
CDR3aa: CASSLSLAGNEQYF
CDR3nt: TGTGCCAGCAGTTTGTCACTAGCGGGGAACGAGCAGTACTTC

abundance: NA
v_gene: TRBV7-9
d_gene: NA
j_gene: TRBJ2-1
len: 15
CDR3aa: CASSFQERGINEQFF
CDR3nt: TGTGCCAGCAGTTTCCAAGAAAGGGGTATAAATGAGCAGTTCTTC

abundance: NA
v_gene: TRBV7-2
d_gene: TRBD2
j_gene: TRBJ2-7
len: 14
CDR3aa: CASSWGLAGNEQYF
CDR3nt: TGTGCCAGCAGCTGGGGACTAGCGGGAAACGAGCAGTACTTC

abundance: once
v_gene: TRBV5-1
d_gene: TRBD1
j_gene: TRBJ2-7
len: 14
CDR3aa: CASSYGTGGYEQYF
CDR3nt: TGTGCCAGCAGCTACGGGACAGGGGGCTACGAGCAGTACTTC

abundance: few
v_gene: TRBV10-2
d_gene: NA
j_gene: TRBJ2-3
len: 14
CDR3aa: CASSGGYRTDTQYF
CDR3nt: TGCGCCAGCAGCGGGGGATACCGCACAGATACGCAGTATTTT

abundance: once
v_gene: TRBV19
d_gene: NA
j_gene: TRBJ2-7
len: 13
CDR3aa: CASSIGGQYEQYF
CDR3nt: TGTGCCAGTAGCATCGGAGGCCAATACGAGCAGTACTTC

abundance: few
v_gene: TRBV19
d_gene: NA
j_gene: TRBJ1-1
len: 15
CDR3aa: CASTSGLGSRTEAFF
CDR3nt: TGTGCCAGTACCTCTGGCCTTGGAAGTCGGACTGAAGCTTTCTTT

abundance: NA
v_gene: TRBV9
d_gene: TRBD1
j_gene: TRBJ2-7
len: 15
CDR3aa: CASSERDRGTYEQYF
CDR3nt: TGTGCCAGCAGCGAGAGGGACAGGGGGACCTACGAGCAGTACTTC

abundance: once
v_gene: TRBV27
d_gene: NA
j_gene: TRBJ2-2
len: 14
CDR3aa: CASSLGRMGGELFF
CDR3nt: TGTGCCAGCAGTTTGGGCCGGATGGGCGGGGAGCTGTTTTTT

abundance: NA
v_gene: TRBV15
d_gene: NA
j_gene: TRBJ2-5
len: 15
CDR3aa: CATSRDMGRGETQYF
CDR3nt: TGTGCCACCAGCAGAGATATGGGGCGCGGAGAGACCCAGTACTTC

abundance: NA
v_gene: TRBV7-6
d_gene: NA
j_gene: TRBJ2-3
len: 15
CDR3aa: CASSILTGGTDTQYF
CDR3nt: TGTGCCAGCAGCATCCTGACAGGAGGGACAGATACGCAGTATTTT

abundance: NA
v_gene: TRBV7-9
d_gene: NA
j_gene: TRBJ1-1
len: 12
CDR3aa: CASSMGDTEAFF
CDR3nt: TGTGCCAGCAGCATGGGGGACACTGAAGCTTTCTTT